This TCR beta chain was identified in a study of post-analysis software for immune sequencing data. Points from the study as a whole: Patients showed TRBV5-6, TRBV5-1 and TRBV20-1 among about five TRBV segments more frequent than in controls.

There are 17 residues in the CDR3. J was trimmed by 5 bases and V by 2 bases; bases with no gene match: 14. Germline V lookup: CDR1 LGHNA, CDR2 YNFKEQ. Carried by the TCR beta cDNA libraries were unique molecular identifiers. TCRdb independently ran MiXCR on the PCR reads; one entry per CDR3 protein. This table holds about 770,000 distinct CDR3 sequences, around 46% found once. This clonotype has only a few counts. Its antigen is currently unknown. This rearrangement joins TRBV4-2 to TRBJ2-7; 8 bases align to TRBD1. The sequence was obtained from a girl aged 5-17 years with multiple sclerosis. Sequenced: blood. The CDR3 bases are TGTGCCAGCAGCCAACCGGTTGGGGCTCAGGGGGCCCACGAGCAGTACTTC. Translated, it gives CASSQPVGAQGAHEQYF.